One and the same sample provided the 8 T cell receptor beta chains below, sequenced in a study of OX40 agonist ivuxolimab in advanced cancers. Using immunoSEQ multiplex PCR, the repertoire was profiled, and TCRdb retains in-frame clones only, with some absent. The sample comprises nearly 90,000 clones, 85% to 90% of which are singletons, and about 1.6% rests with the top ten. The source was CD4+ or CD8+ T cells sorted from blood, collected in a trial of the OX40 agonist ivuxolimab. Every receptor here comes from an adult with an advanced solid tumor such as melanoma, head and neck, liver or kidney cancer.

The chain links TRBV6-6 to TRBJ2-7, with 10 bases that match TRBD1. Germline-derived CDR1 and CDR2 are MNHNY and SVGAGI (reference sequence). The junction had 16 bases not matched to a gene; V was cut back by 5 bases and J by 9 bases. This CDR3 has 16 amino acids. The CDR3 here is CASSAPHGTGDSGQYF. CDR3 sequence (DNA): TGTGCCAGCAGTGCCCCCCACGGGACAGGGGATTCGGGGCAGTACTTC.

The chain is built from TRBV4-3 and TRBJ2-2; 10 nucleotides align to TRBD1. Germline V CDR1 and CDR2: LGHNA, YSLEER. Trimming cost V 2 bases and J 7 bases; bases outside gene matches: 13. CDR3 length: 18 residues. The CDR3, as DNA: TGCGCCAGCAGCCAACAAATCCCGGGACAGGGGCGGGTCGGGGAGCTGTTTTTT. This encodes CASSQQIPGQGRVGELFF.

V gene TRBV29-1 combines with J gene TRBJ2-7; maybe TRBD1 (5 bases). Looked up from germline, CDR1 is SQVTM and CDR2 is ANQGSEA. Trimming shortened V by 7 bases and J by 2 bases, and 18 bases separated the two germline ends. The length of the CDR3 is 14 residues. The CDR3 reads CSARAGRLAYEQYF. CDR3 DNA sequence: TGCAGCGCCCGAGCAGGGCGCCTCGCCTACGAGCAGTACTTC.

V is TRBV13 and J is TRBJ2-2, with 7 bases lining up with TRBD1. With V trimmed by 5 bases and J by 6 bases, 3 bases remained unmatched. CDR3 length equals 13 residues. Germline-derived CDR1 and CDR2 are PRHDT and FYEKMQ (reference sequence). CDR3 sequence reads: CASSNQGAGELFF. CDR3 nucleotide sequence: TGTGCCAGCAGCAACCAGGGGGCCGGGGAGCTGTTTTTT.

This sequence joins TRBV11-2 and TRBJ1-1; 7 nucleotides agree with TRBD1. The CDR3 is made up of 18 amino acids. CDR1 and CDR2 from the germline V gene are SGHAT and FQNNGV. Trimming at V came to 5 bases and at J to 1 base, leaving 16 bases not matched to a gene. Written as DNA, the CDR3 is TGTGCCAGCAGCCCACCCCCTCCACAGGGGACCGGGAACACTGAAGCTTTCTTT. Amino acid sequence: CASSPPPPQGTGNTEAFF.

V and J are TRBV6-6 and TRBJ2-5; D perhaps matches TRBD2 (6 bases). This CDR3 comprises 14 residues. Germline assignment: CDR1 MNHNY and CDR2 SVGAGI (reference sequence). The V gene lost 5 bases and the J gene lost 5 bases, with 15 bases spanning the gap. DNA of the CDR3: TGTGCCAGCAGTCGACTAGTGGGGCGGGAGACCCAGTACTTC. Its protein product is CASSRLVGRETQYF.

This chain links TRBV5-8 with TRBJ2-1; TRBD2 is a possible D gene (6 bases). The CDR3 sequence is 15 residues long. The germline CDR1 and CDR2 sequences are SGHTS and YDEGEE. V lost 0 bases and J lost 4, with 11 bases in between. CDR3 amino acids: CASSLAGETYNEQFF. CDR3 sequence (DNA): TGTGCCAGCAGCTTGGCGGGAGAGACGTACAATGAGCAGTTCTTC.

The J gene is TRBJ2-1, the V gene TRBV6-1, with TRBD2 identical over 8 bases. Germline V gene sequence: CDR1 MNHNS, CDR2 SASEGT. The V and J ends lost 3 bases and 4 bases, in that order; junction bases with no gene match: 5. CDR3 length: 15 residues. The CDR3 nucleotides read TGTGCCAGCAGTGAGTTTAGCGGGATATACAATGAGCAGTTCTTC. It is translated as CASSEFSGIYNEQFF.